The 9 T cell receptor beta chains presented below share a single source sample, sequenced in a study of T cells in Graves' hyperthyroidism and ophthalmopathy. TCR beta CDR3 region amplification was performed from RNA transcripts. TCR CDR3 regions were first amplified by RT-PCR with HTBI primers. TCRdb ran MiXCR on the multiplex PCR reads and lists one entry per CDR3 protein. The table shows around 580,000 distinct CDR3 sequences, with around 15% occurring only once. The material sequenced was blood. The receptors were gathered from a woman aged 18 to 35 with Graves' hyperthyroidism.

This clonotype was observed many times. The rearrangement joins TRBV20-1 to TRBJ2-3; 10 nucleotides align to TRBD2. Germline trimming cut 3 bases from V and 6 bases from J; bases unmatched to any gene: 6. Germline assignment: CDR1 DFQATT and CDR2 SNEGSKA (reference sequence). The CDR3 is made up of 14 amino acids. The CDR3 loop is CSARETSGWDTQYF. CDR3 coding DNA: TGCAGTGCTAGGGAGACTAGCGGGTGGGATACGCAGTATTTT.

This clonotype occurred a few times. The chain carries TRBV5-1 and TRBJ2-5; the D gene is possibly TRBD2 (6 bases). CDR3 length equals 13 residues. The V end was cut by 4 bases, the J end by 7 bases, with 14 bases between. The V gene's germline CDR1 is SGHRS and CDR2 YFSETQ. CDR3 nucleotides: TGCGCCAGCAGCCCGACCCTCGGGGGGACCCAGTACTTC. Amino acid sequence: CASSPTLGGTQYF.

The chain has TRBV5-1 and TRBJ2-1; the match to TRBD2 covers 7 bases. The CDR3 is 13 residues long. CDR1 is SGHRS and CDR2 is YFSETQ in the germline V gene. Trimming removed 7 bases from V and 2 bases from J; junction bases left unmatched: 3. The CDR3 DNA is TGCGCCAGCGGGGAGGGGCCCTACAATGAGCAGTTCTTC. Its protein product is CASGEGPYNEQFF.

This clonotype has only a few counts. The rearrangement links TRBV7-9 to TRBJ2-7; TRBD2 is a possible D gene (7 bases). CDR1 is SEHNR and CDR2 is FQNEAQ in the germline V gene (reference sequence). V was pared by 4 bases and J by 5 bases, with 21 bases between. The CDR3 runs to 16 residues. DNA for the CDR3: TGTGCCAGCAGCTCACGGCGCCTCGGCGGGGGCGACGAGCAGTACTTC. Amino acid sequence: CASSSRRLGGGDEQYF.

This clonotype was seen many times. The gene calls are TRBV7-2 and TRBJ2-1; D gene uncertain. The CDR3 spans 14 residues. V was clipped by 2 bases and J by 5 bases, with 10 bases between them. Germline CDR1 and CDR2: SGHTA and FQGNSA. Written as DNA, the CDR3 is TGTGCCAGCAGCTTACTTGGACGGAACAATGAGCAGTTCTTC. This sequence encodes CASSLLGRNNEQFF. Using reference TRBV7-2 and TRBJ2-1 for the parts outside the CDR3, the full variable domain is GAGVSQSPSNKVTEKGKDVELRCDPISGHTALYWYRQSLGQGLEFLIYFQGNSAPDKSGLPSDRFSAERTGGSVSTLTIQRTQQEDSAVYLCASSLLGRNNEQFFGPGTRLTVL.

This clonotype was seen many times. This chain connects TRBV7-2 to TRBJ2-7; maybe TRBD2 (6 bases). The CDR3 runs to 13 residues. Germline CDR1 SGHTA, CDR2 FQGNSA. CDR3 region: CATGTGVAYEQYF. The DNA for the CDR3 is TGTGCTACTGGGACGGGAGTAGCCTACGAGCAGTACTTC.

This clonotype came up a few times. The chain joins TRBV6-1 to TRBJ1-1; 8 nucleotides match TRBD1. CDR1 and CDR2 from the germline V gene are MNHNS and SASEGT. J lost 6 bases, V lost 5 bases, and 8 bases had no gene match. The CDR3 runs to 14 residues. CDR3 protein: CASSSGQGGAEAFF. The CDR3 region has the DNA TGTGCCAGCAGTTCTGGACAGGGTGGGGCTGAAGCTTTCTTT.

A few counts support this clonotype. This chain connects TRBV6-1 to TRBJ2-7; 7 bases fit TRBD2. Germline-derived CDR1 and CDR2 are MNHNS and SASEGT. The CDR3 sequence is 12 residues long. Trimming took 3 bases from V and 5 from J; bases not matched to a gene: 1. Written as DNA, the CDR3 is TGTGCCAGCAGTGACGGGGGGAACGAGCAGTACTTC. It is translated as CASSDGGNEQYF.

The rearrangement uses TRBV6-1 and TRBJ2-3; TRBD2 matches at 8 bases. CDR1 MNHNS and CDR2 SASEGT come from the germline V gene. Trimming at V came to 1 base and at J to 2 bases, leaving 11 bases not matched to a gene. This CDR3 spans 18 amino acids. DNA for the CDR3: TGTGCCAGCAGTGAAGTCGCCTCGGTTAGCGGGGCCACAGATACGCAGTATTTT. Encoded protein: CASSEVASVSGATDTQYF.